Shown below are 20 T cell receptor beta chains from a single sample sequenced in a study of Tregs in tolerant kidney transplant recipients. The assay was immunoSEQ multiplex PCR, and TCRdb's table has in-frame clones only and misses some. Reported are 48,000 or so clones; the ten largest clones contain roughly 0.8%. The source material was CD4+ T cells from blood, sampled before the transplant. These receptors were obtained from a human donor who received a combined kidney and bone marrow transplant.

About this clone: Read sequence stops 3 residues before the CDR3 end, and the germline J gene provides the missing end. J is TRBJ2-7 and V is TRBV20-1; TRBD2 matches at 14 bases. The CDR3 spans 13 residues. The junction had 1 base not matched to a gene; V was cut back by 5 bases and J by 4 bases. The V gene's germline CDR1 is DFQATT and CDR2 SNEGSKA (reference sequence). The covered CDR3 bases are TGCAGTGCTGGGACTAGCGGGAGTTACGAG. Translation: CSAGTSGSYE. The CDR3 in full is CSAGTSGSYEQYF.

A remark on this clone: The read ends 3 residues before the CDR3 terminus; that terminus is restored from the germline J gene. This chain joins TRBV2 and TRBJ1-4; no firm D call. Germline-derived CDR1 and CDR2 are SNHLY and FYNNEI. V was pared by 6 bases and J by 8 bases, with 13 bases between. This CDR3 contains 13 residues. The CDR3 bases that were read are TGTGCCAGCAGCGTTCTACAGAGCGAAAAA. Protein sequence: CASSVLQSEK. The complete CDR3 protein is CASSVLQSEKLFF.

With regard to this clone: The missing CDR3 end, 3 residues past where the read stops, is filled in from the germline J gene. V usage is TRBV18 and J usage is TRBJ2-7; 13 bases are a match to TRBD2. The CDR3 runs 22 residues. V shed 1 base, J shed 0 bases, and the junction held 18 bases outside the gene matches. Per germline, CDR1 KGHSH and CDR2 LQKENI. CDR3 DNA, as far as it was read: TGTGCCAGCTCACCACAAGCAGTTAGGCGAACCGGGACTAGCGGGGCCTCCTACGAG. Translation gives CASSPQAVRRTGTSGASYE. The complete CDR3 sequence is CASSPQAVRRTGTSGASYEQYF.

For this clone: The read terminates 3 residues ahead of where the CDR3 ends, so the germline J gene completes it. The chain has TRBV2 and TRBJ2-5; 7 bases align to TRBD2. Looked up from germline, CDR1 is SNHLY and CDR2 is FYNNEI. The CDR3 length is 16 residues. V trimming: 6 bases; J trimming: 1 base; junction bases outside the gene matches: 11. The DNA read from the CDR3 is TGTGCCAGCAGCCAACGAAGGGCTAGCGGCCAAGAGACC. It codes for CASSQRRASGQET. Given in full, the CDR3 is CASSQRRASGQETQYF.

The CDR3 here is CASRGTGAKGPQHF. CDR3 bases read: TGTGCCAGCCGAGGGACAGGCGCCAAGGGGCCC. The chain links TRBV19 to TRBJ1-5; 8 bases align to TRBD1. Coverage ceases 3 residues before the CDR3 finishes, and the germline J gene fills in the end. Trimming at V came to 9 bases and at J to 9 bases, leaving 13 bases not matched to a gene. The CDR3 spans 14 residues. CDR1 and CDR2 from the germline V gene are LNHDA and SQIVND (reference sequence). Based on the CDR3 plus reference TRBV19 and TRBJ1-5, the full variable domain is DGGITQSPKYLFRKEGQNVTLSCEQNLNHDAMYWYRQDPGQGLRLIYYSQIVNDFQKGDIAEGYSVSREKKESFPLTVTSAQKNPTAFYLCASRGTGAKGPQHFGDGTRLSIL.

About this clone itself: The read ends 3 residues shy of where the CDR3 ends; the end is completed using the germline J gene. The V gene is TRBV30, the J gene TRBJ2-3, with a weak D call TRBD2 (5 bases). This CDR3 comprises 13 residues. Trimming took off 0 bases at V and 6 bases at J, with 10 bases between the two ends. CDR1 and CDR2 from the germline V gene are GTSNPN and SVGIG (reference sequence). The sequenced CDR3 bases are TGTGCCTGGAGTGTTAATCCGGGGGATACG. Translation: CAWSVNPGDT. The entire CDR3 protein reads CAWSVNPGDTQYF.

About this clone: Read data end 3 residues before the CDR3 end; the end is taken from the germline J gene. The chain carries TRBV29-1 and TRBJ2-1, with 14 bases that match TRBD2. The CDR3 is 14 residues long. V lost 7 bases, J lost 4 bases, and 3 bases stayed unmatched. The germline V gene has CDR1 SQVTM and CDR2 ANQGSEA. The CDR3 bases that were read are TGCAGCGGTCGGACTAGCGGGAGGTACAATGAG. Amino acids: CSGRTSGRYNE. Given in full, the CDR3 is CSGRTSGRYNEQFF.

CDR3 DNA, as far as it was read: TGTGCCAGTAGTATAGGGCTAGTGGAGACC. Protein sequence: CASSIGLVET. The full CDR3 protein reads CASSIGLVETQYF. The gene calls are TRBV19 and TRBJ2-5; D gene uncertain. From the germline J gene comes the end of the CDR3, since the read stops 3 residues before it. From germline, CDR1 is LNHDA and CDR2 SQIVND (reference sequence). This CDR3 is built from 13 residues. Trimming cost V 1 base and J 5 bases, with 8 bases left between them.

About this clone itself: The read terminates 3 residues ahead of where the CDR3 ends, so the germline J gene completes it. The chain links TRBV10-3 to TRBJ1-6, with 8 bases lining up with TRBD1. Germline lookup yields CDR1 ENHRY and CDR2 SYGVKD. J was trimmed by 0 bases and V by 11 bases; bases with no gene match: 3. The CDR3 has 14 residues. This chain's CDR3 is CAVQGGSYNSPLHF. The covered CDR3 bases are TGTGCCGTACAGGGGGGCTCCTATAATTCACCC.

The CDR3 DNA, read in part, is TGTGCCAGCAGCGCAGGACAGGGGGCTTGGAATGAG. Protein sequence: CASSAGQGAWNE. The complete CDR3 protein is CASSAGQGAWNEQFF. The rearrangement links TRBV7-9 to TRBJ2-1; 11 bases agree with TRBD1. The read ends 3 residues early relative to the CDR3; the germline J gene fills the gap. V shed 5 bases, J shed 7 bases, and the junction held 7 bases outside the gene matches. CDR1 SEHNR and CDR2 FQNEAQ come from the germline V gene (reference sequence). This CDR3 is 15 amino acids long. The full variable domain, completed using reference TRBV7-9 and TRBJ2-1, is DTGVSQNPRHKITKRGQNVTFRCDPISEHNRLYWYRQTLGQGPEFLTYFQNEAQLEKSRLLSDRFSAERPKGSFSTLEIQRTEQGDSAMYLCASSAGQGAWNEQFFGPGTRLTVL.

In the case of this clone: The read stops 3 residues short of the end of the CDR3; the missing end is completed from the germline J gene. This chain uses TRBV5-1 with TRBJ2-2; D may be TRBD2 (6 bases). The CDR3 extends over 18 amino acids. Per the germline V gene, CDR1 is SGHRS and CDR2 is YFSETQ. V gave up 0 bases and J gave up 7 bases, with 22 bases separating them. The part of the CDR3 DNA that was read is TGCGCCAGCAGCTTGGTGCCTCGGAGGGACTCCCCCCTCGGGGAG. It is translated as CASSLVPRRDSPLGE. The whole CDR3 region reads CASSLVPRRDSPLGELFF.

In the case of this clone: The read halts 3 residues ahead of the CDR3 end, with the missing end drawn from the germline J gene. The chain links TRBV20-1 to TRBJ2-2; 9 bases align to TRBD2. This CDR3 comprises 14 residues. Germline trimming cut 6 bases from V and 4 bases from J; bases unmatched to any gene: 6. Germline loops: CDR1 DFQATT, CDR2 SNEGSKA (reference sequence). CDR3 loop: CSAFSGSATGELFF. CDR3 bases read: TGCAGTGCCTTTAGCGGGAGTGCCACCGGGGAG.

In the case of this clone: The sequenced fragment ends 3 residues before the CDR3 boundary, so the rest is inferred from the germline J gene. This chain links TRBV20-1 with TRBJ2-1, with 7 bases matching TRBD2. From germline, CDR1 is DFQATT and CDR2 SNEGSKA (reference sequence). Trimming took 0 bases from V and 2 from J; bases not matched to a gene: 10. There are 17 residues in the CDR3. CDR3 loop: CSARDQSREITYNEQFF. The sequenced CDR3 bases are TGCAGTGCTAGAGATCAGTCGCGGGAGATAACCTACAATGAG.

Comment on this clone: At one of its ends the junction is not consistent with the germline gene, which may arise from a read error. Read coverage stops 3 residues before the CDR3 terminus; the germline J gene supplies the remainder. This chain uses TRBV7-7 with TRBJ2-1; TRBD2 is a possible D gene (5 bases). The V gene's germline CDR1 is SSHAT and CDR2 FNYEAQ (reference sequence). There are 15 residues in the CDR3. The CDR3 DNA, read in part, is TGTGCTAGCAGCGCCTTAGCGCAAGCCTACAATGAG. It is translated as CASSALAQAYNE. In full, the CDR3 reads CASSALAQAYNEQFF.

As to this clone: The missing CDR3 end, 3 residues past where the read stops, is filled in from the germline J gene. The V call is TRBV20-1, the J call TRBJ2-5; D not certain. Per the germline V gene, CDR1 is DFQATT and CDR2 is SNEGSKA (reference sequence). The CDR3 spans 11 residues. V lost 3 bases, J lost 0 bases, and 2 bases lay in between. The CDR3 is CSASNQETQYF. The part of the CDR3 DNA that was read is TGCAGTGCTAGCAACCAAGAGACC.

CDR3 in amino acids: CASSQPGTQYF. The CDR3 bases that were read are TGCGCCAGCAGTCAGCCAGGGACG. The rearrangement uses TRBV23-1 and TRBJ2-3; TRBD1 is a possible D gene (5 bases). The CDR3 end lies 3 residues beyond the end of the read and is filled in from the germline J gene. TRBV23-1 is an ORF for which the function is uncertain. This CDR3 contains 11 residues.

Turning to this clone: With the read ending 3 residues before the CDR3 end, the germline J gene is used to fill in that end. The chain carries TRBV5-1 and TRBJ2-7; a weak D match, TRBD1 (5 bases). Trimming pared 2 bases from V and 2 bases from J, leaving 11 bases between. Germline values: CDR1 SGHRS, CDR2 YFSETQ. The CDR3 length is 14 residues. This chain's CDR3 is CASSFEQVAYEQYF. Partial CDR3 DNA: TGCGCCAGCAGCTTTGAACAGGTGGCCTACGAG.

With respect to this clone: The observed sequence ends 3 residues before the CDR3 terminus, with the missing tail filled in from the germline J gene. This chain joins TRBV5-1 and TRBJ2-1; maybe TRBD2 (5 bases). Germline CDR1 is SGHRS and CDR2 is YFSETQ. V was pared by 2 bases and J by 5 bases, with 5 bases between. The CDR3 contains 12 residues. The CDR3 DNA, read in part, is TGCGCCAGCAGCTTCGGGGACAATGAG. It yields the protein CASSFGDNE. The complete CDR3 reads CASSFGDNEQFF.

Regarding this clone: The CDR3 is cut off 3 residues early in the read; its end comes from the germline J gene. J is TRBJ1-1 and V is TRBV6-1; tentatively, D is TRBD1 (5 bases). Between the trimmed V and J ends, which lost 4 bases and 1 base, there was a span of 10 bases. The germline CDR1 and CDR2 sequences are MNHNS and SASEGT. This CDR3 has 14 amino acids. CDR3 region: CASSVTGGNTEAFF. Partial CDR3 DNA: TGTGCCAGCAGTGTAACAGGTGGGAACACTGAA.

On this clone itself: The read is 3 residues too short to cover the CDR3 end, so that end is filled in from the germline J gene. V is TRBV30 and J is TRBJ2-7; 7 bases map to TRBD1. In germline, CDR1 is GTSNPN, CDR2 SVGIG (reference sequence). After removal of 3 bases from V and 0 bases from J, the junction contained 8 bases not matched to a gene. CDR3 size: 15 residues. CDR3 protein: CAWRITGVSSYEQYF. The CDR3 bases that were read are TGTGCCTGGAGAATAACAGGGGTGAGCTCCTACGAG.